This T cell receptor (beta chain) came from a study of a mutant IDH1 vaccine in newly diagnosed glioma. The overall study: The therapy given earlier, which was standard therapy, consisted of radiotherapy, temozolomide, or both, and most of the patients received both.

This clone came up once. Its antigen remains unidentified. The time point here: week 11, during vaccination. Alongside topical imiquimod, each dose of vaccine comprised 300 ug of mutant IDH1 20-mer peptide. The repertoire was sequenced with immunoSEQ multiplex PCR; TCRdb's copy has only in-frame clones and lacks some. The sample lists about 40,000 clones; roughly 84% were seen once. V lost 3 bases, J lost 0 bases, and 11 bases stayed unmatched. The CDR3 has 18 residues. Per germline, CDR1 SNHLY and CDR2 FYNNEI. The chain uses TRBV2 and TRBJ2-7, with TRBD2 matching over 10 bases. Sequences were derived from PBMCs, sampled from a glioma patient whose treatment included an IDH1 peptide vaccine. This clonotype was obtained from a man aged 40-49 years with glioma. CDR3 DNA: TGTGCCAGCAGTGACATCGAATTAGCGGGAGGCCCCTCCTACGAGCAGTACTTC. It specifies CASSDIELAGGPSYEQYF. The full variable domain, its missing parts supplied by reference TRBV2 and TRBJ2-7, is EPEVTQTPSHQVTQMGQEVILRCVPISNHLYFYWYRQILGQKVEFLVSFYNNEISEKSEIFDDQFSVERPDGSNFTLKIRSTKLEDSAMYFCASSDIELAGGPSYEQYFGPGTRLTVT.